Listed below are T cell receptor beta chains from one sample, sequenced in a study of blood T cell repertoires in COVID-19. The method was immunoSEQ multiplex PCR; TCRdb's version includes in-frame clones alone and lacks a portion of them. The top ten hold less than 4% of the sample, which has 200,000 to 250,000 clones, roughly 84% seen once. Sequencing input: peripheral blood. Source of these receptors: a woman of 80 years or more with acute or convalescent COVID-19. CDR3s include the opening cysteine and the closing phenylalanine or tryptophan.

J | V | CDR3
TRBJ2-5 | TRBV4-3 | CASSLNPGTSGETQYF
TRBJ1-2 | TRBV4-2 | CASSQDRRAGYTF
TRBJ1-2 | TRBV18 | CASSPEEGYGYTF
TRBJ2-1 | TRBV5-1 | CASSLGDGGGEQFF
TRBJ1-1 | TRBV2 | CASRGGNAEAFF
TRBJ2-1 | TRBV4-1 | CASSRGDGREQFF
TRBJ2-1 | TRBV5-1 | CASSPLAGGRNNEQFF
TRBJ2-3 | TRBV19 | CASSNRPAQVADTQYF
TRBJ1-1 | TRBV5-4 | CASSVFMTANTEAFF
TRBJ1-2 | TRBV12-3/TRBV12-4 | CASTSTGPYGYTF
TRBJ1-2 | TRBV2 | CASSVQVQLLYGYTF
TRBJ1-1 | TRBV4-1 | CASSQEQGAEAFF
TRBJ1-5 | TRBV29-1 | CSALRAPNQPQHF
TRBJ1-2 | TRBV9 | CASSVAFQGNGYTF
TRBJ1-4 | TRBV10-1 | CARTGRDTSFNEKLFF
TRBJ2-7 | TRBV30 | CAWSSGENYEQYF
TRBJ2-5 | TRBV7-2 | CASSLALSGGPFSETQYF
TRBJ1-5 | TRBV20-1 | CSASAQGRGNQPQHF
TRBJ1-1 | TRBV6-5 | CASIVGGGTEAFF
TRBJ1-3 | TRBV7-9 | CASRAGTGNTIYF
TRBJ1-6 | TRBV14 | CASSQGGQGSSPLHF
TRBJ1-2 | TRBV11-3 | CASSRNADRNGYTF
TRBJ2-2 | TRBV2 | CASRAGGTNTGELFF
TRBJ2-5 | TRBV3-1/TRBV3-2 | CASSPRGWMETQYF
TRBJ2-1 | TRBV6-6 | CASINSFDSYNEQFF
TRBJ1-5 | TRBV19 | CASSVGGGQPQHF
TRBJ1-3 | TRBV10-3 | CAISESVRGPGNTIYF
TRBJ2-3 | TRBV7-2 | CASSLVPGADTQYF
TRBJ2-6 | TRBV7-2 | CASSRGTGDLSGANVLTF
TRBJ2-3 | TRBV7-2 | CASSSSPSGGVPRTDTQYF
TRBJ1-4 | TRBV18 | CASSPRSGEGEKLFF
TRBJ2-7 | TRBV14 | CASSQLRDSSSYEQYF
TRBJ2-1 | TRBV6-6 | CAIRGSGGQGEQFF
TRBJ2-7 | TRBV5-4 | CASSQNYEQYF
TRBJ2-2 | TRBV3-1/TRBV3-2 | CASSHRGANTGELFF
TRBJ1-1 | TRBV2 | CASTAVMGMRAFF
TRBJ1-1 | TRBV15 | CAISWDRMNTEAFF
TRBJ2-3 | TRBV12-5 | CATSPGTDTQYF
TRBJ2-2 | TRBV15 | CATSREAANTGELFF
TRBJ1-1 | TRBV14 | CASSQYRVGAEAFF
TRBJ2-7 | TRBV5-1 | CASSSSTSSPYEQYF
TRBJ1-5 | TRBV27 | CASSLTGINQPQHF
TRBJ2-1 | TRBV3-1/TRBV3-2 | CASSQEGGLAAPYNEQFF
TRBJ1-3 | TRBV20-1 | CSASRDSQFSGNTIYF
TRBJ1-6 | TRBV13 | CASSLGAGVVSYNSPLHF
TRBJ2-1 | TRBV4-3 | CASSQALTGGAYNEQFF
TRBJ1-2 | TRBV6-5 | CASSYSSTAPGYGYTF
TRBJ1-3 | TRBV7-9 | CASSLKVQGAIGNTIYF
TRBJ1-4 | TRBV30 | CASSYGRGYATNEKLFF
TRBJ1-1 | TRBV6-2/TRBV6-3 | CASSYGSGRGAFF
TRBJ1-1 | TRBV19 | CASSRAGSRAFF
TRBJ1-2 | TRBV28 | CASSSGVRGYTF
TRBJ1-5 | TRBV27 | CASSYTGMGSGQPQHF
TRBJ2-5 | TRBV30 | CALTSGGETQYF
TRBJ2-5 | TRBV5-6 | CASSPTSSGAYQTQYF
TRBJ2-7 | TRBV7-3 | CASSVLAGAAYEQYF
TRBJ1-5 | TRBV19 | CASSQSGARYSNQPQHF